Below, 32 T cell receptor beta chains from the same sample are listed, as sequenced in a study of shared clonotypes between healthy human individuals. TCRdb keeps only in-frame clones here, not all; method: immunoSEQ multiplex PCR. The table includes about 2,500,000 clones, around 94% detected once. The sample comprised naive CD4+ T cells sorted from blood. The subset denotes: CD45RA+ positively selected. The receptors derive from a young man in good health.

Turning to this clone: Other nucleotide sequences in the sample specify the same CDR3. V gene TRBV28 combines with J gene TRBJ1-5, with a weak D call TRBD1 (5 bases). This CDR3 contains 14 residues. V dropped 2 bases and J dropped 7 bases, with 12 bases sitting between them. CDR1 is MDHEN, CDR2 SYDVKM, per germline. DNA of the CDR3: TGTGCCAGCAGTTTAGGGGGACGAAACCAGCCCCAGCATTTT. This sequence encodes CASSLGGRNQPQHF.

The V gene is TRBV7-2, the J gene TRBJ2-1; D remains unclear. V lost 2 bases to trimming and J lost 4 bases, with 12 bases between them. CDR1 and CDR2 from the germline V gene are SGHTA and FQGNSA. This CDR3 comprises 15 residues. CDR3 amino acids: CASSLYPTDYNEQFF. The CDR3 DNA reads as TGTGCCAGCAGCTTATACCCGACTGATTACAATGAGCAGTTCTTC.

The V gene is TRBV30, the J gene TRBJ2-7; D remains unclear. The CDR3 contains 14 residues. Trimming stripped 5 bases from V and 3 bases from J, with 17 bases between. CDR1 is GTSNPN, CDR2 SVGIG, per germline (reference sequence). CDR3 sequence: CAWSTEEWVYEQYF. The CDR3, as DNA: TGTGCCTGGTCAACAGAAGAATGGGTCTACGAGCAGTACTTC.

This chain connects TRBV6-5 to TRBJ1-4, with D tentatively TRBD1 (6 bases). CDR3 length equals 14 residues. Trimming cost V 8 bases and J 4 bases, with 14 bases left between them. The germline CDR1 and CDR2 sequences are MNHEY and SVGAGI. The CDR3 loop reads CASGPDSNNEKLFF. DNA of the CDR3: TGTGCCAGCGGACCGGACAGTAATAATGAAAAACTGTTTTTT.

The CDR3: CASSAQASGNTIYF. In nucleotides, the CDR3 is TGTGCCAGCAGTGCACAAGCCTCTGGAAACACCATATATTTT. This chain joins TRBV6-1 and TRBJ1-3; D unresolved. This CDR3 is built from 14 residues. Per germline, CDR1 MNHNS and CDR2 SASEGT. The V end was cut by 4 bases, the J end by 0 bases, with 7 bases between.

V usage is TRBV5-1 and J usage is TRBJ2-7; TRBD2 aligns across 13 bases. Looked up from germline, CDR1 is SGHRS and CDR2 is YFSETQ. V lost 0 bases to trimming and J lost 8 bases; unmatched junction nucleotides: 5. The CDR3 has 15 amino acids. The CDR3 is CASSLGGLAGEKQYF. In DNA, the CDR3 is TGCGCCAGCAGCTTGGGAGGACTAGCGGGGGAAAAGCAGTACTTC.

The gene calls are TRBV7-2 and TRBJ1-1; 7 bases align to TRBD1. V was pared by 5 bases and J by 8 bases, with 11 bases of the junction left unmatched. Germline CDR1 is SGHTA and CDR2 is FQGNSA. The CDR3 is 14 amino acids. DNA of the CDR3: TGTGCCAGCAGCCCCCAGACAGGGAGCTGGGAAGCTTTCTTT. Its protein product is CASSPQTGSWEAFF.

The chain uses TRBV2 and TRBJ2-5; no reliable D call. V was shortened by 4 bases and J by 5 bases, with 8 bases between the two germline ends. Germline V CDR1 and CDR2: SNHLY, FYNNEI. CDR3 length: 12 amino acids. The CDR3 DNA reads TGTGCCAGCAGTGTTAGTCGGGAGACCCAGTACTTC. Protein sequence: CASSVSRETQYF.

The chain employs TRBV29-1 and TRBJ1-2; no firm D call. Looked up from germline, CDR1 is SQVTM and CDR2 is ANQGSEA. The CDR3 is 12 amino acids. The germline V and J ends were trimmed by 7 bases and 4 bases, with 13 bases remaining between them. The CDR3 is CSGGEVGYGYTF. The CDR3 region has the DNA TGCAGCGGGGGTGAGGTAGGCTATGGCTACACCTTC.

The chain combines TRBV6-5 with TRBJ1-5, with 8 bases lining up with TRBD1. The CDR3 extends over 14 amino acids. Germline values: CDR1 MNHEY, CDR2 SVGAGI. V lost 5 bases to trimming and J lost 2 bases; unmatched junction nucleotides: 2. The CDR3 protein is CASSATGGNQPQHF. Written as DNA, the CDR3 is TGTGCCAGCAGTGCGACAGGGGGCAATCAGCCCCAGCATTTT.

The chain recombines TRBV6-1 with TRBJ2-3; 7 nucleotides agree with TRBD1. V dropped 8 bases and J dropped 3; count of bases not matched to a gene: 8. The germline V gene has CDR1 MNHNS and CDR2 SASEGT. The CDR3 is made up of 14 amino acids. The CDR3 sequence is CASGTELSTDTQYF. The CDR3 coding sequence is TGTGCCAGCGGGACAGAGCTCTCAACAGATACGCAGTATTTT.

This clone was counted once. V and J are TRBV7-8 and TRBJ2-7; D is possibly TRBD1 (5 bases). This CDR3 spans 15 amino acids. The V end lost 1 base, the J end lost 2 bases, and 12 bases lay between the germline ends. Germline values: CDR1 SGHVS, CDR2 FQNEAQ. CDR3 coding DNA: TGTGCCAGCAGCTTAGGGGCAGGGTCTACCTACGAGCAGTACTTC. Translation gives CASSLGAGSTYEQYF. Together with reference TRBV7-8 and TRBJ2-7, the CDR3 gives the full variable domain: GAGVSQSPRYKVAKRGQDVALRCDPISGHVSLFWYQQALGQGPEFLTYFQNEAQLDKSGLPSDRFFAERPEGSVSTLKIQRTQQEDSAVYLCASSLGAGSTYEQYFGPGTRLTVT.

This rearrangement joins TRBV28 to TRBJ1-5, with TRBD1 as a possible D gene (6 bases). CDR3 length: 14 residues. Germline V gene sequence: CDR1 MDHEN, CDR2 SYDVKM. Trimming cost V 8 bases and J 2 bases, with 13 bases left between them. The CDR3 here is CASVGSGGNQPQHF. The DNA for the CDR3 is TGTGCCAGCGTGGGGTCAGGGGGCAATCAGCCCCAGCATTTT.

The V and J genes are TRBV27 and TRBJ2-6; 7 positions agree with TRBD1. J lost 2 bases, V lost 6 bases, and 4 bases had no gene match. The germline CDR1 and CDR2 sequences are MNHEY and SMNVEV (reference sequence). The CDR3 sequence is 15 residues long. The CDR3 here is CASRDTGAGANVLTF. The CDR3 nucleotides are TGTGCCAGCAGGGACACAGGGGCTGGGGCCAACGTCCTGACTTTC.

The chain combines TRBV7-9 with TRBJ2-1, with D possibly called TRBD1 or TRBD2 (6 bases each). Germline loops: CDR1 SEHNR, CDR2 FQNEAQ (reference sequence). CDR3 length: 14 residues. Trimming took off 2 bases at V and 4 bases at J, with 9 bases between the two ends. The CDR3 reads CASSLQGRYNEQFF. The CDR3 DNA reads as TGTGCCAGCAGCTTACAGGGGAGGTACAATGAGCAGTTCTTC.

J is TRBJ1-2 and V is TRBV19; 9 bases fit TRBD1. The germline V gene encodes CDR1 LNHDA and CDR2 SQIVND (reference sequence). V was pared by 5 bases and J by 8 bases, with 18 bases of the junction left unmatched. The CDR3 consists of 17 residues. Here the CDR3 reads CASSPRDRALAERGYTF. CDR3 sequence (DNA): TGTGCCAGTAGTCCAAGGGACAGGGCTCTCGCCGAGAGGGGCTACACCTTC.

The CDR3 region has the DNA TGTGCCAGCAGCGACAGTAACTATGGCTACACCTTC. This gives the protein CASSDSNYGYTF. The rearrangement links TRBV6-6 to TRBJ1-2; the D gene is possibly TRBD1 (5 bases). V lost 6 bases and J 1 base, leaving 6 bases between the germline ends. The CDR3 loop spans 12 amino acids. Germline loops: CDR1 MNHNY, CDR2 SVGAGI (reference sequence).

This chain uses TRBV11-3 with TRBJ2-3, with 14 bases that match TRBD2. In germline, CDR1 is SGHNT, CDR2 YENEEA. Germline trimming cut 5 bases from V and 1 base from J; bases unmatched to any gene: 8. The CDR3 totals 18 residues. The CDR3 DNA is TGTGCCAGCAGCCCGGGACTAGCGGGAGTAGGTGGCACAGATACGCAGTATTTT. Residues: CASSPGLAGVGGTDTQYF.

This clone was counted a single time. This chain's CDR3 is CASHRVTNTDTQYF. The DNA for the CDR3 is TGTGCCAGTCACAGGGTAACAAACACAGATACGCAGTATTTT. The chain couples TRBV2 to TRBJ2-3; weak D call: TRBD1 (6 bases). Germline CDR1 and CDR2: SNHLY and FYNNEI. The CDR3 is made up of 14 amino acids. The V end lost 9 bases, the J end lost 2 bases, and 15 bases lay between the germline ends.

The chain uses TRBV11-2 and TRBJ2-7; the D gene is possibly TRBD1 (6 bases). This CDR3 spans 12 amino acids. Between the trimmed V and J ends, which lost 6 bases and 1 base, there was a span of 7 bases. Germline CDR1 reads SGHAT; CDR2 reads FQNNGV. The CDR3 sequence is CASRDRSYEQYF. The CDR3 DNA is TGTGCCAGCAGAGACAGGTCCTACGAGCAGTACTTC.

The chain links TRBV7-2 to TRBJ2-4; tentative D call: TRBD1 (6 bases). Germline CDR1 reads SGHTA; CDR2 reads FQGNSA. The CDR3 is 16 residues long. V lost 1 base and J lost 0, with 10 bases in between. The CDR3 nucleotides read TGTGCCAGCAGCTTAGGGACAGAAAAAGCCAAAAACATTCAGTACTTC. It specifies CASSLGTEKAKNIQYF.

This chain connects TRBV25-1 to TRBJ1-1; D perhaps matches TRBD1 (6 bases). There are 14 residues in the CDR3. Germline lookup yields CDR1 MGHDK and CDR2 SYGVNS. The V and J ends lost 6 bases and 1 base respectively, with 12 bases between them. The CDR3 here is CASSLQGKNTEAFF. CDR3 sequence (DNA): TGTGCCAGCAGCTTACAGGGAAAGAACACTGAAGCTTTCTTT.

The V gene is TRBV21-1, the J gene TRBJ2-5. TRBV21-1 is annotated as a pseudogene. The CDR3 length is 15 residues. The DNA for the CDR3 is TGTGCCAGCAGCAAAGGCGCCAAGGGCCAAGAGACCCAGTACTTC. Its protein product is CASSKGAKGQETQYF.

As for this clone: Other DNA sequences of this sample code for an identical CDR3. This rearrangement joins TRBV10-1 to TRBJ2-3; D is perhaps TRBD1 (6 bases). Trimming shortened V by 6 bases and J by 2 bases, and 9 bases separated the two germline ends. Germline lookup yields CDR1 WNHNN and CDR2 SYGVQD (reference sequence). The CDR3 sequence is 13 residues long. CDR3 nucleotide sequence: TGCGCCAGCAGGGACAGAAACACAGATACGCAGTATTTT. Its protein is CASRDRNTDTQYF.

This chain uses TRBV11-2 with TRBJ1-1; TRBD1 might be the D (5 bases). The CDR3 totals 13 residues. Trimming shortened V by 4 bases and J by 6 bases, and 12 bases separated the two germline ends. The germline gives CDR1 SGHAT, CDR2 FQNNGV. CDR3 sequence (DNA): TGTGCCAGCAGCTCCCCTCTGGGGGCTGAAGCTTTCTTT. Translation: CASSSPLGAEAFF. Complete variable domain (other parts from reference TRBV11-2 and TRBJ1-1): EAGVAQSPRYKIIEKRQSVAFWCNPISGHATLYWYQQILGQGPKLLIQFQNNGVVDDSQLPKDRFSAERLKGVDSTLKIQPAKLEDSAVYLCASSSPLGAEAFFGQGTRLTVV.

V usage is TRBV7-9 and J usage is TRBJ2-2, with D unresolved. The V end lost 5 bases, the J end lost 2 bases, and 12 bases lay between the germline ends. Germline CDR1 reads SEHNR; CDR2 reads FQNEAQ (reference sequence). The CDR3 runs to 15 residues. The chain's CDR3 is CASSQVGYNTGELFF. As DNA, the CDR3 is TGTGCCAGCAGCCAGGTGGGGTATAACACCGGGGAGCTGTTTTTT.

This chain uses TRBV19 with TRBJ2-3; 12 positions match TRBD1. From germline, CDR1 is LNHDA and CDR2 SQIVND (reference sequence). The V gene end was trimmed by 9 bases and the J gene end by 6 bases; junction bases not matched to a gene: 7. There are 14 residues in the CDR3. The DNA for the CDR3 is TGTGCCAGCAACCGGGACAGGGGGCTCGATACGCAGTATTTT. Amino acids: CASNRDRGLDTQYF.

This clone appeared a few times. J is TRBJ1-5 and V is TRBV30; TRBD1 aligns across 7 bases. The ends lost 1 base at V and 4 bases at J; junction bases unmatched: 10. This CDR3 has 16 amino acids. CDR1 is GTSNPN, CDR2 SVGIG, per germline (reference sequence). CDR3 DNA sequence: TGTGCCTGGAGTGGAACAGGACAGGTCTTTAATCAGCCCCAGCATTTT. Its translation is CAWSGTGQVFNQPQHF.

The chain couples TRBV10-2 to TRBJ2-3, with 10 nucleotides matching TRBD2. The CDR3 consists of 15 residues. After removal of 6 bases from V and 2 bases from J, the junction contained 5 bases not matched to a gene. The germline V gene encodes CDR1 WSHSY and CDR2 SAAADI. The DNA for the CDR3 is TGCGCCAGCAGAGGACTAGCGGCCTACACAGATACGCAGTATTTT. Amino acid sequence: CASRGLAAYTDTQYF.

This clone was observed a handful of times. The chain links TRBV6-5 to TRBJ1-2, with unresolved D. The CDR3 runs 14 residues. CDR1 is MNHEY and CDR2 is SVGAGI in the germline V gene. Trimming shortened V by 0 bases and J by 5 bases, and 10 bases separated the two germline ends. This CDR3 reads CASSYSPDLYGYTF. The CDR3 DNA reads TGTGCCAGCAGTTACTCCCCTGACTTGTATGGCTACACCTTC.

The chain couples TRBV7-8 to TRBJ2-3; 11 bases line up with TRBD2. The V and J ends lost 4 bases and 3 bases, in that order; junction bases with no gene match: 6. The CDR3 totals 16 residues. The germline V gene encodes CDR1 SGHVS and CDR2 FQNEAQ. CDR3 sequence reads: CASSYLGTSGTDTQYF. The CDR3, as DNA: TGTGCCAGCAGCTACTTGGGGACTAGCGGAACAGATACGCAGTATTTT. Supplemented by reference TRBV7-8 and TRBJ2-3, the full variable domain reads GAGVSQSPRYKVAKRGQDVALRCDPISGHVSLFWYQQALGQGPEFLTYFQNEAQLDKSGLPSDRFFAERPEGSVSTLKIQRTQQEDSAVYLCASSYLGTSGTDTQYFGPGTRLTVL.

The CDR3 protein is CASSGGTGGREQYF. In nucleotides, the CDR3 is TGTGCCAGCAGCGGTGGTACAGGGGGCCGAGAGCAGTACTTC. The chain employs TRBV6-6 and TRBJ2-7; TRBD1 aligns across 9 bases. V lost 6 bases and J lost 7; bases outside the gene matches: 10. CDR3 length: 14 residues. Germline CDR1 is MNHNY and CDR2 is SVGAGI (reference sequence).